A single sample is the source of the 2 T cell receptor beta chains below, sequenced in a study of cytomegalovirus exposure and HLA in healthy donors. Using immunoSEQ multiplex PCR, the repertoire was profiled, and TCRdb retains in-frame clones only, with some absent. Altogether some 140,000 clones are present, 85% to 90% being singletons, with the ten largest covering just under 3%. Sequencing input: PBMCs. Receptors were obtained from a man aged 18 to 35 in good health and CMV-seronegative.

This chain connects TRBV10-3 to TRBJ2-3; no firm D call. The V gene lost 3 bases and the J gene lost 0 bases, with 7 bases spanning the gap. CDR3 length: 14 amino acids. Looked up from germline, CDR1 is ENHRY and CDR2 is SYGVKD. As DNA, the CDR3 is TGTGCCATCAGTGAAACCCTAAGCACAGATACGCAGTATTTT. Its translation: CAISETLSTDTQYF.

V gene TRBV7-9 combines with J gene TRBJ1-4; a possible D gene is TRBD1 (5 bases). The germline V gene has CDR1 SEHNR and CDR2 FQNEAQ (reference sequence). The ends were cut back, 3 bases at V and 6 bases at J, with 11 bases in the middle. The length of the CDR3 is 14 residues. DNA of the CDR3: TGTGCCAGCAGCTTTGGGGGGACCTATGAAAAACTGTTTTTT. As protein: CASSFGGTYEKLFF. Full variable domain (missing parts from reference TRBV7-9 and TRBJ1-4): DTGVSQNPRHKITKRGQNVTFRCDPISEHNRLYWYRQTLGQGPEFLTYFQNEAQLEKSRLLSDRFSAERPKGSFSTLEIQRTEQGDSAMYLCASSFGGTYEKLFFGSGTQLSVL.